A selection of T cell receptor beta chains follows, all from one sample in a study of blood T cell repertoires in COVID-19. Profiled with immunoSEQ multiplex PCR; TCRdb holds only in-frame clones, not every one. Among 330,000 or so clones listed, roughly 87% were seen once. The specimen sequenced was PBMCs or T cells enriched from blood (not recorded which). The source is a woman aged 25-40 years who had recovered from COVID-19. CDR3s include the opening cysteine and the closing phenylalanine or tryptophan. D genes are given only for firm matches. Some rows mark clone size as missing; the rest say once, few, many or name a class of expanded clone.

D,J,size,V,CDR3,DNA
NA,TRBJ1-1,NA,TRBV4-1,CASSQPTKNTEAFF,TGCGCCAGCAGCCAACCAACAAAGAACACTGAAGCTTTCTTT
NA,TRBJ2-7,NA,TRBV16,CASSQWGLSEQYF,TGTGCCAGCAGCCAATGGGGGCTATCCGAGCAGTACTTC
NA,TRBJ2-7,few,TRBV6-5,CASSYDGSYEQYF,TGTGCCAGCAGTTACGACGGGTCCTACGAGCAGTACTTC
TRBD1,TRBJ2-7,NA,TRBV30,CAWLRPRQGFYEQYF,TGTGCCTGGCTACGTCCGAGACAGGGCTTCTACGAGCAGTACTTC
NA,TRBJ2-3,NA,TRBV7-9,CASSPLDYRTFTDTQYF,TGTGCCAGCAGCCCCCTGGACTATCGGACGTTCACAGATACGCAGTATTTT
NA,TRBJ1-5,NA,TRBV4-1,CASSQAEENQPQHF,TGCGCCAGCAGCCAAGCTGAGGAGAATCAGCCCCAGCATTTT
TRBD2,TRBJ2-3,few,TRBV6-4,CASSEKSGGQDTQYF,TGTGCCAGCAGTGAAAAGAGCGGGGGCCAGGATACGCAGTATTTT
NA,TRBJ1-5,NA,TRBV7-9,CASSFYSNQPQHF,TGTGCCAGCAGCTTCTACAGCAATCAGCCCCAGCATTTT
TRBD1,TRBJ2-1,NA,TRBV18,CASSPSRDRYNEQFF,TGTGCCAGCTCACCAAGCCGGGACAGATACAATGAGCAGTTCTTC
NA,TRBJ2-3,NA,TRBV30,CAWSVLSLYTDTQYF,TGTGCCTGGAGTGTACTTTCCCTTTACACAGATACGCAGTATTTT
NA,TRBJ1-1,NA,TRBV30,CAWSTWTGTEAFF,TGTGCCTGGAGTACCTGGACGGGGACTGAAGCTTTCTTT
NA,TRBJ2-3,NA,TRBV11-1,CASSLSREQDTQYF,TGTGCCAGCAGCTTAAGCAGGGAACAAGATACGCAGTATTTT
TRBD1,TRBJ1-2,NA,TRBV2,CASRDRGRIYGYTF,TGTGCCAGCAGGGACAGGGGGCGAATCTATGGCTACACCTTC
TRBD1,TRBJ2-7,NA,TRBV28,CASSPTHLQGYHEQYF,TGTGCCAGCAGTCCCACCCACCTACAGGGGTACCACGAGCAGTACTTC
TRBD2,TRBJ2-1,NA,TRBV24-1,CAKLISGGFYNEQFF,TGTGCCAAGCTAATTAGCGGGGGCTTCTACAATGAGCAGTTCTTC
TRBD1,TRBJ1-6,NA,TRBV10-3,CAISGQGADNSPLHF,TGTGCCATCAGTGGACAGGGTGCGGATAATTCACCCCTCCACTTT
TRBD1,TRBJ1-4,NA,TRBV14,CASSPRTGEEKLFF,TGTGCCAGCAGCCCTCGGACAGGAGAAGAAAAACTGTTTTTT
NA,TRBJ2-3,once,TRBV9,CASSMTSTDTQYF,TGTGCCAGCAGCATGACTAGCACAGATACGCAGTATTTT
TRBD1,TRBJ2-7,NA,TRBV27,CASATTTGGYEQYF,TGTGCCAGCGCCACCACGACAGGGGGCTACGAGCAGTACTTC
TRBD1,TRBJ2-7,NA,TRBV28,CASSLGDRPYEQYF,TGTGCCAGCAGTTTAGGGGACAGACCCTACGAGCAGTACTTC
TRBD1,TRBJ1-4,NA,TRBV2,CASRGQGFHVNEKLFF,TGTGCCAGCAGGGGACAGGGGTTCCACGTTAATGAAAAACTGTTTTTT
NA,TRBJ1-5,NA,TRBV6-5,CASRSQGSNQPQHF,TGTGCCAGCAGATCCCAGGGAAGCAATCAGCCCCAGCATTTT
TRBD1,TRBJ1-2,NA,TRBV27,CASSYTWRDRANYGYTF,TGTGCCAGCAGTTATACCTGGAGGGACAGAGCTAACTATGGCTACACCTTC
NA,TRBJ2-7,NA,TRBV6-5,CASSYSLGGGFYEQYF,TGTGCCAGCAGTTATTCCCTTGGAGGCGGGTTCTACGAGCAGTACTTC
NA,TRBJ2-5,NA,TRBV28,CASNLGELETQYF,TGTGCCAGCAATTTGGGAGAGTTGGAGACCCAGTACTTC
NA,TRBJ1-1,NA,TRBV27,CASSLPWQAFF,TGTGCCAGCAGTTTACCCTGGCAAGCTTTCTTT
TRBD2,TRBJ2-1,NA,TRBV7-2,CASSSPLGRENVIEQFF,TGTGCCAGCAGCTCCCCCCTCGGGCGGGAGAACGTAATTGAGCAGTTCTTC
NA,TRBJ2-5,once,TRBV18,CASSPLRERQETQYF,TGTGCCAGCTCACCACTCCGGGAGAGGCAAGAGACCCAGTACTTC
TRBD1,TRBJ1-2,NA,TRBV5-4,CASSSMTGPGYTF,TGTGCCAGCAGTTCGATGACAGGGCCAGGCTACACCTTC
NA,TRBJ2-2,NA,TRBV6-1,CASSEMPRVGVGELFF,TGTGCCAGCAGTGAAATGCCCAGAGTAGGGGTCGGGGAGCTGTTTTTT
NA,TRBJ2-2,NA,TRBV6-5,CASSYSSGANTGELFF,TGTGCCAGCAGTTACTCGTCCGGGGCGAACACCGGGGAGCTGTTTTTT
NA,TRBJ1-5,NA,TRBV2,CASSGQGNQPQHF,TGTGCCAGCAGTGGGCAGGGCAATCAGCCCCAGCATTTT
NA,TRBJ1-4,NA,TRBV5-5,CASSSGWTATNEKLFF,TGTGCCAGCAGCTCCGGCTGGACAGCAACTAATGAAAAACTGTTTTTT
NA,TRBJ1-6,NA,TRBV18,CASSPETGLFQGSPLHF,TGTGCCAGCTCACCCGAGACAGGCCTCTTTCAGGGTTCACCCCTCCACTTT
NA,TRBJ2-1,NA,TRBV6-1,CASSEVAYNEQFF,TGTGCCAGCAGTGAAGTAGCATACAATGAGCAGTTCTTC
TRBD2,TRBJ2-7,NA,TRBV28,CASSAGTSGWYF,TGTGCCAGCAGCGCCGGGACTAGCGGGTGGTACTTC
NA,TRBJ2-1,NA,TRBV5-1,CASSLSAEGSNEQFF,TGCGCCAGCAGCTTGTCTGCGGAGGGATCCAATGAGCAGTTCTTC
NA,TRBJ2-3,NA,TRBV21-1,CASSPRTSGRRCEDTDTQYF,TGTGCCAGCAGCCCCCGGACTAGCGGGAGAAGATGTGAGGACACAGATACGCAGTATTTT
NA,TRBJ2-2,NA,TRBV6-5,CASSYSMGRYTGELFF,TGTGCCAGCAGTTACTCGATGGGGAGGTACACCGGGGAGCTGTTTTTT
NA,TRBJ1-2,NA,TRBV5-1,CASSLPPEGVALIDYGYTF,TGCGCCAGCAGCTTGCCCCCCGAGGGGGTCGCACTTATAGACTATGGCTACACCTTC
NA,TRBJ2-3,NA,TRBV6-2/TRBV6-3,CASSYGDTTDTQYF,TGTGCCAGCAGTTACGGGGACACCACAGATACGCAGTATTTT
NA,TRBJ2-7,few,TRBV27,CASSPAAGGTYEQYF,TGTGCCAGCAGTCCTGCGGCAGGGGGGACCTACGAGCAGTACTTC
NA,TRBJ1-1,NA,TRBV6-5,CASSKQESNTEAFF,TGTGCCAGCAGTAAACAGGAATCGAACACTGAAGCTTTCTTT
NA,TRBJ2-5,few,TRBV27,CASRPRVEKETQYF,TGTGCCAGCAGACCTCGGGTCGAAAAAGAGACCCAGTACTTC
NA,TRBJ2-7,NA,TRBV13,CASSPSQGGVSYEQYF,TGTGCCAGCAGCCCCAGTCAGGGGGGAGTGTCCTACGAGCAGTACTTC
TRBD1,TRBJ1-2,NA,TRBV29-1,CSVERQGADYGYTF,TGCAGCGTTGAGCGACAGGGGGCTGACTATGGCTACACCTTC
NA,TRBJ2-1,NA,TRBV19,CASSTRFGGGLLSTSYNEQFF,TGTGCCAGTAGTACCCGCTTTGGGGGAGGATTATTAAGCACCTCCTACAATGAGCAGTTCTTC
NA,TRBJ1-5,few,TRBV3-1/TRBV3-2,CASSQQGSNQPQHF,TGTGCCAGCAGCCAACAGGGAAGCAATCAGCCCCAGCATTTT
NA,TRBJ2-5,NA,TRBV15,CATSRSGIQETQYF,TGTGCCACCAGCAGATCGGGGATCCAAGAGACCCAGTACTTC
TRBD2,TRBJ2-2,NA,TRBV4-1,CASSQAGGGYGELFF,TGCGCCAGCAGCCAAGCGGGCGGGGGTTACGGGGAGCTGTTTTTT
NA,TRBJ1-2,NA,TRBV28,CASGGARGGYGYTF,TGTGCCAGCGGGGGCGCCAGGGGAGGGTATGGCTACACCTTC
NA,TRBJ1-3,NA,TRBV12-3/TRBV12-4,CASLGATGNTIYF,TGTGCCAGCCTGGGGGCTACTGGAAACACCATATATTTT